This record concerns one T cell receptor (beta chain) sequence. Its antigen is currently not known. Base-call qualities are not available, and no considerably larger clone is one nucleotide away. From its cysteine to its phenylalanine, the CDR3 spans 15 amino acids. Only the CDR3 portion is preserved as DNA: 45 bases, with reading frame beginning at the first base. V and J are truncated by 5 bases and 5 bases respectively, leaving an intervening sequence of 19 bases. Sequences MNHEY (CDR1) and SVGAGI (CDR2) are obtained from the germline V gene. The data stem from a study of T cell repertoires in aging, cancer and after chemotherapy (dated by TCRdb to the late 2010s). Some background on the complete study: Six donor age groups were covered, ranging from 30 or younger up to 70 or older, and each group contained at least three individuals. Control TCR repertoires from healthy donors were recorded across several months to years, and re-sampling revealed clear clonal overlap. The full dataset contained around 8.2 million TCR reads. The study profiled peripheral blood TCR beta repertoires from healthy donors and cancer patients to examine immunoaging and T cell reconstitution after chemotherapy. The cohort comprised 200 to 250 cancer patients, roughly 90 with hematological and over 110 with solid cancers, plus 95 healthy donors as a reference group. The paper's findings and limits, for the study overall: The authors noted that the repertoire data do not allow conclusions about immunological memory after chemotherapy. In healthy donors, the decline in TCR diversity with age was mainly explained by loss of richness, whereas in cancer patients loss of evenness was also found to contribute. Significantly lower blood TCR diversity and higher clonality were observed in untreated patients with hematological or solid cancers than in age-matched healthy donors. An increase in median generation probability over the chemotherapy interval was observed in both cancer cohorts, suggesting that the repertoire was reconstituted through rebound thymic output.

Rearranged TRB sequences spanning V, D and J segments were amplified in a multiplex touch-down PCR with a mixed TRB-A/B primer pool. Illumina adapters and sample indices were attached to the amplicons in two consecutive PCR reactions using Phusion HS II polymerase. Amplicons were gel-purified using the NucleoSpin Gel and PCR Clean-up kit and were subsequently checked with Qubit and an Agilent 2100 Bioanalyzer. Libraries were sequenced on an Illumina MiSeq using 600-cycle, single-indexed, paired-end runs. In the source study's methods: MiXCR versions 2.12 and 3.0.5 were used to process TRB sequences. Each unique CDR3 nucleotide sequence was treated as one clone, and only productive sequences with two or more reads were kept. Repertoire metrics included Shannon diversity, evenness, clonality (one minus evenness), and alpha-parameterized diversity profiles from alpha 0 to 5. The IGoR algorithm was used to calculate generation probabilities for clones in the paired samples taken before and after chemotherapy. TCRdb reprocessed the public reads (quality trimming at Q25 with fastp, clone calling with MiXCR) and kept in-frame beta chains. Every entry covers one CDR3 protein and lists the most common genes and DNA from its rows. TCRdb, rather than the study authors, made the V and J calls. The sample contains 10,000 or so distinct CDR3 sequences, approximately 30% of them found a single time. Jointly, the top ten make up 19% of the sample.

TCR beta rearrangements were amplified from genomic DNA isolated from peripheral blood, not from sorted cells or RNA. The chain is assembled from TRBV6-5 and TRBJ2-7, with the D gene uncertain. Sequences were obtained from blood. The origin of this receptor is a human donor in good health. The donor label of this sample is uncertain. The DNA sequence is given as TGTGCCAGCAGTCCCCTCAGCGAGGTCCAGAACGAGCAGTACTTC. Translated, it reads CASSPLSEVQNEQYF.